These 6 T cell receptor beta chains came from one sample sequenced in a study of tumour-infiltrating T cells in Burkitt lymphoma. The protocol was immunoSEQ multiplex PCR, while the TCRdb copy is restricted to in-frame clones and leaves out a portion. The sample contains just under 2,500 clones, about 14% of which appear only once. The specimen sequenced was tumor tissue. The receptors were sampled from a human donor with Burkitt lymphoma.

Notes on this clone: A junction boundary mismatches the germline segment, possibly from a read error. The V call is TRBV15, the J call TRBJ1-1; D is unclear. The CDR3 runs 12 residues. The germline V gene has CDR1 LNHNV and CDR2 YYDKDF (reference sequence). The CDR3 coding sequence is TGTGACACCAGCAGCCTGAACACTGAAGCTTTCTTT. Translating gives CDTSSLNTEAFF. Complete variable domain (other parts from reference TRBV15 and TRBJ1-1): DAMVIQNPRYQVTQFGKPVTLSCSQTLNHNVMYWYQQKSSQAPKLLFHYYDKDFNNEADTPDNFQSRRPNTSFCFLDIRSPGLGDTAMYLCDTSSLNTEAFFGQGTRLTVV.

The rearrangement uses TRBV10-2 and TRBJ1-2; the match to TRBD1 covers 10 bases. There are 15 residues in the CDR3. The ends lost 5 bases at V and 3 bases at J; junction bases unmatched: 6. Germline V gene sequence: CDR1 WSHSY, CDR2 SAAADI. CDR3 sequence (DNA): TGCGCCAGCAGTCGCGGACAGGGGGGGTACTATGGCTACACCTTC. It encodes CASSRGQGGYYGYTF.

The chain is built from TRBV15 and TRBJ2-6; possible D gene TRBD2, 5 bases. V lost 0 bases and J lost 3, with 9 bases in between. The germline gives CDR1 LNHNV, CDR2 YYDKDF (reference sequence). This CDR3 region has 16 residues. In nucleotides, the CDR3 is TGTGCCACCAGCAGAGATACGGGGTATGGGGCCAACGTCCTGACTTTC. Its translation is CATSRDTGYGANVLTF.

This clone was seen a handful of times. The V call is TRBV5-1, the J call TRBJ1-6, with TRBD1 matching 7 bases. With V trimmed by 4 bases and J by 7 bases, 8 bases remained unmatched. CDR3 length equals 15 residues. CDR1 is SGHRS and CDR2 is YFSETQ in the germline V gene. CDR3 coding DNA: TGCGCCAGCAGCCCTGGGACAGAGAGGAATTCACCCCTCCACTTT. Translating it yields CASSPGTERNSPLHF.

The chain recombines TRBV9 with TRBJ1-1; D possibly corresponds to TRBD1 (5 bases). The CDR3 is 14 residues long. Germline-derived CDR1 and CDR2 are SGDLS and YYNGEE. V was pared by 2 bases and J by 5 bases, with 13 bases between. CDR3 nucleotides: TGTGCCAGCAGCGTTTCGGGGGGGAATACTGAAGCTTTCTTT. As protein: CASSVSGGNTEAFF.

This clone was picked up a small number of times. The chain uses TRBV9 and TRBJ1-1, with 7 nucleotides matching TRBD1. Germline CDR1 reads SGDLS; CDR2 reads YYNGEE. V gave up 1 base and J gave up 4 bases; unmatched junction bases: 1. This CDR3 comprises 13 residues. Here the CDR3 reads CASSVSGGTEAFF. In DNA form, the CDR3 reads TGTGCCAGCAGCGTATCAGGGGGCACTGAAGCTTTCTTT.